The rows below give T cell receptor beta chains drawn from one sample of a study of T-cell memory formation after mild COVID-19. TCRdb re-derived calls from the 5' RACE reads in MiXCR, one entry per CDR3 protein. The data hold approximately 500,000 distinct CDR3 sequences, with around a quarter observed a single time. The sequencing sample was made of PBMCs or a T cell subset sorted from them (not recorded which). All receptors come from an adult woman who had mild COVID-19 (a few samples of this study predate the infection). Cell type and time point are not known. CDR3s include the opening cysteine and the closing phenylalanine or tryptophan.

TRBV7-9,CASSNQDTDTQYF
TRBV7-2,CASSFRAGEAYEQYF
TRBV12-3/TRBV12-4,CASSRGTSGRRTYEQYF
TRBV5-1,CASSLEVVDYEQYF
TRBV7-9,CASSVIGPQETQYF
TRBV2,CASSTGSNQPQHF
TRBV6-5,CASSEYRGSNQPQHF
TRBV12-3/TRBV12-4,CASSFTEPPQHF
TRBV12-3/TRBV12-4,CASSLMRNTGELFF
TRBV5-1,CASSLDLAGSYNEQFF
TRBV29-1,CSVVTGIHMYGYTF
TRBV7-3,CASSSLGRHHSSRGTDTQYF
TRBV7-9,CASSFSRDGYNEQFF
TRBV20-1,CSARSGTSWGELFF
TRBV7-9,CASSSPDRGTYEQYF
TRBV5-1,CASSLLIAGGHEQFF
TRBV6-2/TRBV6-3,CASRDTGTGSYEQYF
TRBV30,CARADGGYTF
TRBV12-3/TRBV12-4,CASSLGGNDQPQHF
TRBV28,CASSFIGEGNQPQHF
TRBV30,CAWVGQGPSNTGELFF
TRBV5-1,CASSFGGSSSGNTIYF
TRBV29-1,CSVEDFIERETQYF
TRBV5-1,CASSPGPGADTQYF
TRBV4-1,CASSQEGGLPYEQYF
TRBV5-1,CASSLDVNTEAFF
TRBV29-1,CSVGGQSTDTQYF
TRBV15,CATPEGTTTYEQYF
TRBV6-1,CASLVAGGSTGELFF
TRBV7-2,CASSTGEVTGELFF
TRBV10-2,CASSESLTGGGDTQYF
TRBV7-6,CASSLDFLAGSYEQYF
TRBV12-3/TRBV12-4,CASRVQGKFSGELFF
TRBV20-1,CSARVSILGAYGYTF
TRBV12-3/TRBV12-4,CASKRTNTEAFF
TRBV4-1,CASSQATLPTGTSTTDTQYF
TRBV6-1,CASSERTPYEQYF
TRBV30,CAWRTSGSYEQYF
TRBV5-1,CASSLDGMDTGELFF
TRBV4-2,CASSQDPSRTGELFF
TRBV7-9,CASCRGRETQYF
TRBV29-1,CSGFRQGDEKLFF
TRBV4-2,CASSQGGSLLAGGNNEQFF
TRBV24-1,CATSDTDTDYGYTF
TRBV7-2,CASSLTGQNNQPQHF
TRBV7-2,CASSRSTVSNQPQHF
TRBV10-3,CAISDKGNYGYTF